This entry concerns a single T cell receptor beta chain. Here immunoSEQ multiplex PCR was the method, and the copy in TCRdb shows in-frame clones only, minus some. The repertoire consists of around 98,000 clones, with about 80% occurring once and the leading ten covering under 13%. Trimming took 7 bases from V and 9 from J, leaving 10 bases between them. The germline CDR1 and CDR2 sequences are MNHEY and SVGAGI. The CDR3 sequence is 11 residues long. This entry belongs to a study of blood T cell repertoires in COVID-19. The source material was peripheral blood. This chain links TRBV6-5 with TRBJ2-1; no definite D call. This sequence originates from a man between 65 and 85 years old with active or convalescent COVID-19. CDR3: CASKLRSEQFF. The CDR3 region has the DNA TGTGCCAGCAAACTAAGATCTGAGCAGTTCTTC.